This T cell receptor (beta chain) was found in a study of low-dose radiotherapy and immunotherapy resistance in tumors. Time point in this sample: after trial treatment. The treatment denotes: LDRT plus nivolumab, ipilimumab, low-dose cyclophosphamide and aspirin (RACIN trial). TRAV- and TRBV-specific primers, spanning alpha and beta chains, primed first-strand cDNA. With a V-primer adapter and a constant-region primer, TCRs were amplified for about 19 PCR cycles. TCRdb re-called the reads with MiXCR, one entry per CDR3 protein. The sample has around 100,000 distinct CDR3 sequences, about 20% seen once. The germline V gene encodes CDR1 SGDLS and CDR2 YYNGEE. This CDR3 is built from 14 residues. Trimming cost V 3 bases and J 10 bases; bases outside gene matches: 6.

This sequence joins TRBV9 and TRBJ2-1, with 11 positions matching TRBD2. The sequencing here drew on PBMCs, taken after low-dose radiotherapy plus immunotherapy. The TCR comes from a male donor with prostate cancer. The CDR3 here is CASSGSGGAQEQFF. CDR3 sequence (DNA): TGTGCCAGCAGCGGTAGCGGGGGGGCGCAGGAGCAGTTCTTC.